This T cell receptor beta chain was sequenced in a study of PD-L1 blockade in urothelial cancer. Study summary: The number of prior chemotherapy regimens per patient was 0 to 3.

Time point meaning: peripheral blood 6 weeks after treatment start. Patient sample counts ranged from 1 to 8, pretreatment and on-treatment. This clone was recorded a few times. What it recognizes is unknown. Data came from immunoSEQ multiplex PCR; TCRdb stores just in-frame clones and leaves some out. The sample lists over 70,000 clones; around four fifths were seen once. V shed 6 bases and J shed 1 base, with 13 bases lying between them. The CDR3 is 15 residues long. Germline V lookup: CDR1 ENHRY, CDR2 SYGVKD. Study-level findings and limits: Tumor-associated TCR clones expanded more in blood at 3 weeks in patients with durable benefit.

The clonotype was recovered from a man in his 70s with urothelial cancer. V is TRBV10-3 and J is TRBJ1-3; perhaps TRBD1 as D (6 bases). The sequencing here drew on PBMCs, taken around atezolizumab (anti-PD-L1) treatment. The CDR3 region has the DNA TGTGCCATCAGCCCCGGACAGCCATCTGGAAACACCATATATTTT. It encodes CAISPGQPSGNTIYF.